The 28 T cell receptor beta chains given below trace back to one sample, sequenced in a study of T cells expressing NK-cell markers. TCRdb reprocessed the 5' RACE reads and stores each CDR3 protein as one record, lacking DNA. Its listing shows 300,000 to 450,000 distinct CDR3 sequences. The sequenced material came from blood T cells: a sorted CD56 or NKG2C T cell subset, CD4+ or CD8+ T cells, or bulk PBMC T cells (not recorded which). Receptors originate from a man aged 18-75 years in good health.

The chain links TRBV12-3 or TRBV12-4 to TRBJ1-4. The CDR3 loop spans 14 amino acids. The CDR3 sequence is CASRRGATNEKLFF.

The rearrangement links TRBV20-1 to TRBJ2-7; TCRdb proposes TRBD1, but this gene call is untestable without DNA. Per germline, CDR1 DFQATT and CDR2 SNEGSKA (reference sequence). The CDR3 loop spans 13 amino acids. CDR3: CSAQRGTRNEQYF.

This CDR3 is CASSVGLGYLAGSTQYF. The V and J genes are TRBV9 and TRBJ2-3. This CDR3 is 17 amino acids long. CDR1 SGDLS and CDR2 YYNGEE come from the germline V gene.

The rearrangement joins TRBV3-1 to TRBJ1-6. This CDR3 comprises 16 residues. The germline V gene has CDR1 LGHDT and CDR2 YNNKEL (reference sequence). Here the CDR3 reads CASSQYGGSYNSPLHF.

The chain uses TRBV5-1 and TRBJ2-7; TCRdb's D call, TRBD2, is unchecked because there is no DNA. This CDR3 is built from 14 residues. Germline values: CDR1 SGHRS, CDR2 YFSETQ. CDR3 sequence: CASSPSSFNYEQYF.

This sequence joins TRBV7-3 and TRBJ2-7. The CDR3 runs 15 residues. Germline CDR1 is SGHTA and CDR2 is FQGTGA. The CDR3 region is CASSLTAVGVYEQYF.

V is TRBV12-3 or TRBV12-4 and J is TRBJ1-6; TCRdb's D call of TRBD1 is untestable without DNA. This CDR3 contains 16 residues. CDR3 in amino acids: CASSLSSGQVISPLHF.

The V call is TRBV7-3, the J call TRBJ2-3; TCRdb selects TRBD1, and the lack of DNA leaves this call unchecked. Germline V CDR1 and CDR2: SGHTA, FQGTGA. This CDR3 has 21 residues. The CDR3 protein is CASSRTDQLRDRGTSTDTQYF.

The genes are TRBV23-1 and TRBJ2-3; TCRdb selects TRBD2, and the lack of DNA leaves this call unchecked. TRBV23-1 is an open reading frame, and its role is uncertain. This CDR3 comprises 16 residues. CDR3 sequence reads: CASSQSCGGVRDTQYF.

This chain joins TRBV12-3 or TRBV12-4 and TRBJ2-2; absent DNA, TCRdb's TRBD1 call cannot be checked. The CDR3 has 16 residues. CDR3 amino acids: CASSPGQGVGTGELFF.

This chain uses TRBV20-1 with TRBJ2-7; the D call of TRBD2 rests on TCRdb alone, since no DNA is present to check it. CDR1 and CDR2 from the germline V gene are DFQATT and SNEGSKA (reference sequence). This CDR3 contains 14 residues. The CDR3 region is CSARFGGGPSEQYF.

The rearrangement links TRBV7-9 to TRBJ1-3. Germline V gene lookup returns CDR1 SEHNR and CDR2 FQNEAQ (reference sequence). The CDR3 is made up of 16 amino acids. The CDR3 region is CASSLGQPGSGNTIYF.

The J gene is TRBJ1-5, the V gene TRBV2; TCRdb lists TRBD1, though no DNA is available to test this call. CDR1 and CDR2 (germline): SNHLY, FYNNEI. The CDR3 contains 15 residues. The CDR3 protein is CASSAEAGRNQPQHF.

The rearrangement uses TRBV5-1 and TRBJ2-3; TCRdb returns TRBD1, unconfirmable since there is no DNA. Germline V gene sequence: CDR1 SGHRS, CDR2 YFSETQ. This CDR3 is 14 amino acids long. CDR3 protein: CASSIRDSANTQYF.

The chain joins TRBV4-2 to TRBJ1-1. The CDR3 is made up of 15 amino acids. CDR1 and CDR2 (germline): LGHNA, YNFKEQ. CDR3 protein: CASSQDGRFGTEAFF.

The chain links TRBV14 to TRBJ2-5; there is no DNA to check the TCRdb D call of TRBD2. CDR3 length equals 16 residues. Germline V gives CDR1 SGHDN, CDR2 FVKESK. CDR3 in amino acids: CASSRMRGAGGETQYF.

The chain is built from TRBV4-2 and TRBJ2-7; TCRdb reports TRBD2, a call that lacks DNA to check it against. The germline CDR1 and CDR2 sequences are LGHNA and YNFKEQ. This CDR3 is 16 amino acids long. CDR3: CASSQAPSGGDYEQYF.

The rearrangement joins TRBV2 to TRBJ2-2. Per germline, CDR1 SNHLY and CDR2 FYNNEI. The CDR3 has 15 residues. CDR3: CASSEETVNTGELFF.

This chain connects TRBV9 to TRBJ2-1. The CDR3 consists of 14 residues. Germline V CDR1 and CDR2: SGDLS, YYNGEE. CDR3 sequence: CASSAVLGYNEQFF.

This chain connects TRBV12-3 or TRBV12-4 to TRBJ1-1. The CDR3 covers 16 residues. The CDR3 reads CASSLRGWAGNTEAFF.

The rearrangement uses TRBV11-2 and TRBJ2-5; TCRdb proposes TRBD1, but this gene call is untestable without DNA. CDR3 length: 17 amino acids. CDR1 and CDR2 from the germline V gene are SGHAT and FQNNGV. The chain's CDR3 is CASSLEYSETGSRGWYF.

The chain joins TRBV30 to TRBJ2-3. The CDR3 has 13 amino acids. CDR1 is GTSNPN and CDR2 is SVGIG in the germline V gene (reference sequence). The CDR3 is CAWSVLSARSQYF.

The CDR3 protein is CAISESGTLSTDTQYF. The chain recombines TRBV10-3 with TRBJ2-3; TCRdb's D call of TRBD1 is untestable without DNA. CDR1 ENHRY and CDR2 SYGVKD come from the germline V gene. This CDR3 contains 16 residues.

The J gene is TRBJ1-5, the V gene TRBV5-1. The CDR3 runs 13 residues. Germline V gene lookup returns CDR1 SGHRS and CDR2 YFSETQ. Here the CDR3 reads CASSLGSNQPQHF.

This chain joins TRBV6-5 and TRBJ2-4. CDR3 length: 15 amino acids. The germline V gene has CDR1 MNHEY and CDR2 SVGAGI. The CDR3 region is CASSYSITAKNIQHF.

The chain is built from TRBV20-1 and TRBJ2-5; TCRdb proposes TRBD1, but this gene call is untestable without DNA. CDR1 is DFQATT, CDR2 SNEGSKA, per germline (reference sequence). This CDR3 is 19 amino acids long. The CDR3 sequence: CSARDAAAPRGWGQETQYF.

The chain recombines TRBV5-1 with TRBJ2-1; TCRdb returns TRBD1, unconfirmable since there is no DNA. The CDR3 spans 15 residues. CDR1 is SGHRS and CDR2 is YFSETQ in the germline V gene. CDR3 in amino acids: CASTPGQGRYNEQFF.

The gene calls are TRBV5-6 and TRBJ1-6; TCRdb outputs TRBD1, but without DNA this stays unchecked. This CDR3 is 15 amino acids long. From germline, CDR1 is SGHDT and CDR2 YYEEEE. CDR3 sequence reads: CASSLLTGINSPLHF.